These T cell receptor beta chains were read from a single sample in a study of shared clonotypes between healthy human individuals. The assay was immunoSEQ multiplex PCR, and TCRdb's table has in-frame clones only and misses some. There are a few hundred thousand clones in the sample; 96% occur only once, and 0.32% lies in the top ten. The sequenced sample was memory CD8+ T cells sorted from blood. The receptors derive from a man aged 25-40 years in good health. The CDR3 runs from the conserved cysteine through the conserved F or W. The order of the fields is clone size, J gene, D gene, V gene, CDR3 protein, CDR3 DNA. The D gene is left open where the match is weak. Not every row has a clone size; where given, it reads once, few, many or a size class.

clone size: -
J gene: TRBJ2-7
D gene: -
V gene: TRBV7-9
CDR3 protein: CASSFSGHTTYEQYF
CDR3 DNA: TGTGCCAGCAGCTTTTCAGGGCATACGACCTACGAGCAGTACTTC

clone size: -
J gene: TRBJ2-5
D gene: TRBD2
V gene: TRBV7-7
CDR3 protein: CASSLQTSGVYRTQYF
CDR3 DNA: TGTGCTAGCAGCTTACAGACTAGCGGGGTTTATAGGACCCAGTACTTC

clone size: -
J gene: TRBJ2-1
D gene: -
V gene: TRBV7-2
CDR3 protein: CASSFGRERNEQFF
CDR3 DNA: TGTGCCAGCAGCTTCGGACGGGAACGAAATGAGCAGTTCTTC

clone size: -
J gene: TRBJ1-5
D gene: -
V gene: TRBV19
CDR3 protein: CASSTEGRAFQPQHF
CDR3 DNA: TGTGCCAGTAGTACTGAAGGGAGGGCCTTTCAGCCCCAGCATTTT

clone size: -
J gene: TRBJ2-4
D gene: -
V gene: TRBV10-2
CDR3 protein: CASSGGVLAKNIQYF
CDR3 DNA: TGCGCCAGCAGTGGGGGAGTCCTAGCCAAAAACATTCAGTACTTC

clone size: -
J gene: TRBJ1-2
D gene: -
V gene: TRBV25-1
CDR3 protein: CASSVQGSYGYTF
CDR3 DNA: TGTGCCAGCAGTGTTCAGGGTTCCTATGGCTACACCTTC

clone size: -
J gene: TRBJ1-2
D gene: -
V gene: TRBV20-1
CDR3 protein: CSASGAIGYTF
CDR3 DNA: TGCAGTGCTTCGGGGGCGATTGGCTACACCTTC

clone size: -
J gene: TRBJ2-5
D gene: -
V gene: TRBV15
CDR3 protein: CATSRGGPSETQYF
CDR3 DNA: TGTGCCACCAGCAGGGGGGGTCCCTCTGAGACCCAGTACTTC

clone size: -
J gene: TRBJ2-1
D gene: -
V gene: TRBV11-1
CDR3 protein: CASSLGQGGSNEQFF
CDR3 DNA: TGTGCCAGCAGCTTGGGGCAGGGGGGAAGCAATGAGCAGTTCTTC

clone size: -
J gene: TRBJ2-3
D gene: TRBD2
V gene: TRBV6-6
CDR3 protein: CASSYRGRAGDTQYF
CDR3 DNA: TGTGCCAGCAGTTACCGCGGGAGGGCCGGAGATACGCAGTATTTT

clone size: -
J gene: TRBJ2-3
D gene: -
V gene: TRBV5-1
CDR3 protein: CASSLRDWSTDTQYF
CDR3 DNA: TGCGCCAGCAGCTTGCGAGACTGGAGCACAGATACGCAGTATTTT

clone size: -
J gene: TRBJ2-3
D gene: TRBD2
V gene: TRBV7-8
CDR3 protein: CASRRRLAGTDTQYF
CDR3 DNA: TGTGCCAGCAGGCGAAGACTAGCTGGGACAGATACGCAGTATTTT

clone size: -
J gene: TRBJ2-1
D gene: TRBD1
V gene: TRBV19
CDR3 protein: CASSYTGAYNEQFF
CDR3 DNA: TGTGCCAGTAGTTATACAGGGGCGTACAATGAGCAGTTCTTC

clone size: once
J gene: TRBJ2-5
D gene: -
V gene: TRBV6-5
CDR3 protein: CASRGYLQETQYF
CDR3 DNA: TGTGCCAGCAGGGGGTATCTTCAAGAGACCCAGTACTTC

clone size: -
J gene: TRBJ1-1
D gene: -
V gene: TRBV11-2
CDR3 protein: CASSLEVAVNTEAFF
CDR3 DNA: TGTGCCAGCAGCTTAGAGGTGGCCGTGAACACTGAAGCTTTCTTT

clone size: -
J gene: TRBJ2-7
D gene: TRBD1
V gene: TRBV19
CDR3 protein: CASSIGGTAYEQYF
CDR3 DNA: TGTGCCAGTAGTATAGGGGGGACAGCCTACGAGCAGTACTTC

clone size: -
J gene: TRBJ2-7
D gene: -
V gene: TRBV28
CDR3 protein: CASRIDMFYYEQYF
CDR3 DNA: TGTGCCAGCAGGATCGACATGTTTTACTACGAGCAGTACTTC

clone size: -
J gene: TRBJ1-4
D gene: -
V gene: TRBV5-6
CDR3 protein: CASSPTEKGTEKLFF
CDR3 DNA: TGTGCCAGCAGCCCCACAGAGAAGGGCACCGAAAAACTGTTTTTT

clone size: -
J gene: TRBJ2-7
D gene: TRBD1
V gene: TRBV18
CDR3 protein: CASSPRTGGDEQYF
CDR3 DNA: TGTGCCAGCTCACCGCGGACAGGGGGCGACGAGCAGTACTTC

clone size: -
J gene: TRBJ2-1
D gene: TRBD2
V gene: TRBV29-1
CDR3 protein: CSVGQVAGEAYNEQFF
CDR3 DNA: TGCAGCGTTGGTCAGGTAGCGGGAGAAGCCTACAATGAGCAGTTCTTC

clone size: -
J gene: TRBJ2-2
D gene: -
V gene: TRBV11-2
CDR3 protein: CASSPRLENTGELFF
CDR3 DNA: TGTGCCAGCAGCCCTAGGCTAGAGAACACCGGGGAGCTGTTTTTT

clone size: -
J gene: TRBJ2-1
D gene: -
V gene: TRBV2
CDR3 protein: CATDSSREKVSNEQFF
CDR3 DNA: TGTGCCACCGACTCCAGCCGGGAGAAGGTCTCTAATGAGCAGTTCTTC

clone size: -
J gene: TRBJ2-7
D gene: -
V gene: TRBV7-2
CDR3 protein: CASSLAGLHLYF
CDR3 DNA: TGTGCCAGCAGCTTAGCTGGATTACACTTGTACTTC

clone size: -
J gene: TRBJ1-1
D gene: -
V gene: TRBV7-9
CDR3 protein: CASSFSGAGLAANF
CDR3 DNA: TGTGCCAGCAGCTTTTCAGGGGCCGGTTTGGCAGCGAACTTT

clone size: -
J gene: TRBJ1-2
D gene: -
V gene: TRBV6-5
CDR3 protein: CASSYSGDGGYTF
CDR3 DNA: TGTGCCAGCAGTTATTCGGGGGATGGCGGCTACACCTTC

clone size: -
J gene: TRBJ2-1
D gene: -
V gene: TRBV30
CDR3 protein: CACRARGRSEQFF
CDR3 DNA: TGTGCCTGTCGTGCCAGGGGTAGGAGTGAGCAGTTCTTC

clone size: -
J gene: TRBJ1-2
D gene: -
V gene: TRBV7-2
CDR3 protein: CASSFGGASGYTF
CDR3 DNA: TGTGCCAGCAGCTTCGGGGGGGCGTCAGGCTACACCTTC

clone size: -
J gene: TRBJ2-1
D gene: -
V gene: TRBV10-3
CDR3 protein: CAIASSYNEQFF
CDR3 DNA: TGTGCCATCGCTAGCTCCTACAATGAGCAGTTCTTC

clone size: once
J gene: TRBJ2-2
D gene: TRBD1
V gene: TRBV6-1
CDR3 protein: CASSVRQGASTGELFF
CDR3 DNA: TGTGCCAGCAGTGTCAGACAGGGGGCGAGCACCGGGGAGCTGTTTTTT

clone size: -
J gene: TRBJ1-2
D gene: -
V gene: TRBV25-1
CDR3 protein: CASSRDTANYGYTF
CDR3 DNA: TGTGCCAGCAGTAGGGACACCGCTAACTATGGCTACACCTTC

clone size: -
J gene: TRBJ2-3
D gene: -
V gene: TRBV11-2
CDR3 protein: CASSFGGTDTQYF
CDR3 DNA: TGTGCCAGCAGCTTTGGGGGCACAGATACGCAGTATTTT

clone size: -
J gene: TRBJ1-3
D gene: -
V gene: TRBV10-3
CDR3 protein: CAITLTGVGNTIYF
CDR3 DNA: TGTGCCATCACCTTGACAGGCGTCGGAAACACCATATATTTT

clone size: -
J gene: TRBJ1-1
D gene: -
V gene: TRBV28
CDR3 protein: CASSLDLGQRMNTEAFF
CDR3 DNA: TGTGCCAGCAGTTTGGATCTCGGACAGCGGATGAACACTGAAGCTTTCTTT

clone size: -
J gene: TRBJ2-1
D gene: -
V gene: TRBV9
CDR3 protein: CASSSPGLTYNEQFF
CDR3 DNA: TGTGCCAGCAGCTCCCCCGGACTAACCTACAATGAGCAGTTCTTC

clone size: -
J gene: TRBJ2-7
D gene: -
V gene: TRBV27
CDR3 protein: CASSEDRTLSYEQYF
CDR3 DNA: TGTGCCAGCAGTGAAGACAGGACCCTCTCCTACGAGCAGTACTTC

clone size: -
J gene: TRBJ2-7
D gene: -
V gene: TRBV13
CDR3 protein: CASSQGSPGAGEQYF
CDR3 DNA: TGTGCCAGCAGCCAAGGTTCCCCAGGGGCGGGGGAGCAGTACTTC

clone size: -
J gene: TRBJ1-4
D gene: -
V gene: TRBV25-1
CDR3 protein: CASSGGAHEKLFF
CDR3 DNA: TGTGCCAGCAGTGGGGGGGCCCATGAAAAACTGTTTTTT

clone size: -
J gene: TRBJ1-5
D gene: -
V gene: TRBV7-2
CDR3 protein: CASSERGAINQPQHF
CDR3 DNA: TGTGCCAGCAGCGAAAGGGGGGCCATCAATCAGCCCCAGCATTTT

clone size: -
J gene: TRBJ2-3
D gene: -
V gene: TRBV4-1
CDR3 protein: CASSQGIHSTDTQYF
CDR3 DNA: TGCGCCAGCAGCCAGGGGATTCACTCCACAGATACGCAGTATTTT

clone size: once
J gene: TRBJ2-7
D gene: -
V gene: TRBV28
CDR3 protein: CASSFLGQTHYEQYF
CDR3 DNA: TGTGCCAGCAGTTTCCTCGGACAGACCCATTACGAGCAGTACTTC

clone size: -
J gene: TRBJ1-2
D gene: -
V gene: TRBV10-3
CDR3 protein: CAILAGPLWGYTF
CDR3 DNA: TGTGCCATCTTGGCAGGGCCTCTATGGGGCTACACCTTC

clone size: -
J gene: TRBJ2-1
D gene: -
V gene: TRBV12-1
CDR3 protein: CASSFDRLAGSYNEQFF
CDR3 DNA: TGTGCCAGCAGCTTTGACCGACTAGCGGGCTCCTACAATGAGCAGTTCTTC